These 18 T cell receptor beta chains were all obtained from the same sample, sequenced in a study of response to subunit inactivated influenza vaccine (dated by TCRdb to between 2018 and 2020). Receptors were amplified or captured by RT-PCR. TCRdb shows the sequencer as Illumina HiSeq 2500. TCRdb's own reprocessing of the public reads used fastp at Q25 and MiXCR and kept productive beta chains. Rows are unified per CDR3 protein, each entry keeping the most common DNA and genes. The sample records fewer than 600,000 distinct CDR3 sequences, less than 7.5% of which are singletons. Jointly, the top ten make up around 13% of the sample. The sequencing here drew on PBMCs from blood, taken 23 months after vaccination. The receptors originated from a man between 50 and 69 years old who received an inactivated influenza vaccine. Donor details come from another sample of the same person, matched by shared clones.

The chain has TRBV2 and TRBJ2-1; D is uncertain. Trimming shortened V by 3 bases and J by 11 bases, and 17 bases separated the two germline ends. The germline gives CDR1 SNHLY, CDR2 FYNNEI. This CDR3 region has 14 residues. CDR3 in DNA: TGTGCCAGCAGTGAGTCAGCTTCGTTGCTTAAGCAGTTCTTC. It encodes CASSESASLLKQFF. Looking up the rest from reference TRBV2 and TRBJ2-1 gives the full variable domain: EPEVTQTPSHQVTQMGQEVILRCVPISNHLYFYWYRQILGQKVEFLVSFYNNEISEKSEIFDDQFSVERPDGSNFTLKIRSTKLEDSAMYFCASSESASLLKQFFGPGTRLTVL.

In its sample, this clonotype was seen once. The chain is built from TRBV7-8 and TRBJ2-1, with D unclear. The CDR3 loop spans 16 amino acids. Germline V gene lookup returns CDR1 SGHVS and CDR2 FQNEAQ. The V end lost 5 bases, the J end lost 0 bases, and 14 bases lay between the germline ends. DNA for the CDR3: TGTGCCAGCAGCCTGGAACTCCCCTGCTCCTACAATGAGCAGTTCTTC. It yields the protein CASSLELPCSYNEQFF.

This clonotype was seen repeatedly, ten times or more. The chain is built from TRBV7-2 and TRBJ1-1; D unresolved. Trimming stripped 4 bases from V and 5 bases from J, with 14 bases between. Per the germline V gene, CDR1 is SGHTA and CDR2 is FQGNSA. This CDR3 contains 14 residues. The CDR3 protein is CASSSGLGRTEAFF. CDR3 nucleotide sequence: TGTGCCAGCAGCTCGGGTCTCGGACGGACTGAAGCTTTCTTT.

The chain employs TRBV7-2 and TRBJ1-4, with TRBD1 identical over 8 bases. J was trimmed by 10 bases and V by 8 bases; bases with no gene match: 15. From germline, CDR1 is SGHTA and CDR2 FQGNSA. This CDR3 is built from 15 residues. CDR3 sequence: CASSKLTGDSGKLFF. The CDR3 coding sequence is TGTGCCAGCTCTAAATTGACAGGGGACTCTGGAAAACTGTTTTTT.

This clonotype was observed many times. The chain is built from TRBV27 and TRBJ2-7; D ambiguous. V lost 5 bases to trimming and J lost 2 bases, with 16 bases between them. The CDR3 totals 15 residues. Germline V gene data show CDR1 as MNHEY and CDR2 as SMNVEV (reference sequence). This CDR3 reads CASSPSVGVTYEQYF. CDR3 DNA: TGTGCCAGCAGTCCGTCGGTTGGGGTTACCTACGAGCAGTACTTC.

The chain uses TRBV12-5 and TRBJ2-7; 9 nucleotides agree with TRBD1. CDR1 LGHNT and CDR2 FRNRAP come from the germline V gene. V dropped 8 bases and J dropped 4; count of bases not matched to a gene: 9. The CDR3 is made up of 14 amino acids. The CDR3, as DNA: TGTGCTAGTACTGGACAGGGGAATGTGTACGAGCAGTACTTC. It codes for CASTGQGNVYEQYF.

The chain links TRBV13 to TRBJ2-7; maybe TRBD1 (6 bases). Germline CDR1 and CDR2: PRHDT and FYEKMQ (reference sequence). Between the trimmed V and J ends, which lost 5 bases and 1 base, there was a span of 15 bases. The CDR3 runs to 15 residues. CDR3 region: CASSDSRQGSYEQYF. The CDR3 DNA follows: TGTGCCAGCAGCGACTCCCGGCAGGGGTCCTACGAGCAGTACTTC. Full variable domain (missing parts from reference TRBV13 and TRBJ2-7): AAGVIQSPRHLIKEKRETATLKCYPIPRHDTVYWYQQGPGQDPQFLISFYEKMQSDKGSIPDRFSAQQFSDYHSELNMSSLELGDSALYFCASSDSRQGSYEQYFGPGTRLTVT.

The sample holds many counts of this clonotype. V gene TRBV14 combines with J gene TRBJ2-1; D remains unclear. The CDR3 runs to 14 residues. CDR1 and CDR2 from the germline V gene are SGHDN and FVKESK. Trimming pared 0 bases from V and 5 bases from J, leaving 8 bases between. CDR3 DNA sequence: TGTGCCAGCAGCCAAGATGTCTGGGACAATGAGCAGTTCTTC. Protein product: CASSQDVWDNEQFF.

J is TRBJ2-1 and V is TRBV7-2, with D hard to call. The CDR3 runs 15 residues. CDR1 SGHTA and CDR2 FQGNSA come from the germline V gene. Trimming removed 0 bases at V and 5 bases at J, with 11 bases between. CDR3 residues: CASSLAALSHNEQFF. The DNA of the CDR3 is TGTGCCAGCAGCTTAGCGGCCCTGAGTCACAATGAGCAGTTCTTC.

This clonotype appeared a few times. The chain is built from TRBV6-5 and TRBJ1-1, with TRBD1 identical over 8 bases. The CDR3 length is 16 residues. In germline, CDR1 is MNHEY, CDR2 SVGAGI. V gave up 4 bases and J gave up 6 bases; unmatched junction bases: 13. CDR3 sequence (DNA): TGTGCCAGCAGTTCCCCGTTAGGACAGGGACGGCCTGAAGCTTTCTTT. Residues: CASSSPLGQGRPEAFF.

This clonotype was counted many times. The CDR3 nucleotides read TGTGCCAGCAGCTCCGTGGGGGGGCGAGCTTATAATTCACCCCTCCACTTT. Residues: CASSSVGGRAYNSPLHF. The chain couples TRBV11-2 to TRBJ1-6; maybe TRBD1 (6 bases). Germline values: CDR1 SGHAT, CDR2 FQNNGV. The V end was cut by 4 bases, the J end by 4 bases, with 17 bases between. CDR3 length equals 17 residues.

This clonotype was found many times. The V gene is TRBV29-1, the J gene TRBJ2-7; D remains unclear. Germline-derived CDR1 and CDR2 are SQVTM and ANQGSEA. V was cut by 6 bases and J by 4 bases, with 16 bases left in between. This CDR3 has 13 amino acids. CDR3 bases: TGCAGCGTCCGGGCCGCGGATCGATACGAGCAGTACTTC. It yields the protein CSVRAADRYEQYF.

This clonotype has a handful of counts. The J gene is TRBJ2-1, the V gene TRBV20-1, with a weak D call TRBD2 (7 bases). Germline CDR1 is DFQATT and CDR2 is SNEGSKA (reference sequence). The CDR3 spans 14 residues. Trimming stripped 4 bases from V and 10 bases from J, with 20 bases between. CDR3 sequence (DNA): TGCAGTGCTACCTACAGGGACTATGGCGCCGAGCAGTTCTTC. Its translation: CSATYRDYGAEQFF.

A few counts support this clonotype. The chain carries TRBV5-1 and TRBJ2-7, with TRBD2 matching over 7 bases. CDR1 and CDR2 from the germline V gene are SGHRS and YFSETQ. V was clipped by 4 bases and J by 5 bases; unmatched bases: 12. The CDR3 sequence is 15 residues long. This CDR3 reads CASSREGREFDEQYF. CDR3 DNA sequence: TGCGCCAGCAGCAGGGAGGGGCGGGAGTTCGACGAGCAGTACTTC.

This clonotype appeared many times. The CDR3 region is CASSQVPGAFSTDTQYF. The CDR3 region has the DNA TGTGCCAGCAGCCAAGTTCCGGGTGCGTTTAGCACAGATACGCAGTATTTT. The genes are TRBV3-1 and TRBJ2-3; D call uncertain. V was trimmed by 1 base and J by 0 bases, leaving 14 bases between them. The CDR3 has 17 amino acids. Germline V gene sequence: CDR1 LGHDT, CDR2 YNNKEL (reference sequence).

The chain combines TRBV9 with TRBJ2-1; no firm D call. CDR3 length equals 14 residues. V dropped 4 bases and J dropped 4 bases, with 12 bases sitting between them. Germline V gene lookup returns CDR1 SGDLS and CDR2 YYNGEE. In DNA, the CDR3 is TGTGCCAGCAGCTCTCCGGACCATTACAATGAGCAGTTCTTC. The encoded protein is CASSSPDHYNEQFF.

V and J are TRBV18 and TRBJ2-7; D is possibly TRBD2 (6 bases). Germline CDR1 and CDR2: KGHSH and LQKENI. The V gene lost 0 bases and the J gene lost 1 base, with 10 bases spanning the gap. CDR3 length: 15 residues. The CDR3 sequence is CASSPPGLGSYEQYF. The DNA for the CDR3 is TGTGCCAGCTCACCACCGGGACTCGGATCCTACGAGCAGTACTTC.

V and J are TRBV20-1 and TRBJ2-5, with D perhaps matching TRBD2 (7 bases). Trimming took 6 bases from V and 4 from J, leaving 18 bases between them. The germline gives CDR1 DFQATT, CDR2 SNEGSKA (reference sequence). The CDR3 has 14 amino acids. The DNA of the CDR3 is TGCAGTGCCCCAGAGCCGGGGGGCGTAGAGACCCAGTACTTC. As protein: CSAPEPGGVETQYF.